The 14 T cell receptor beta chains below come from one sample, sequenced in a study of graft-versus-host responses after intestinal transplantation. Clones were sequenced by immunoSEQ multiplex PCR, and TCRdb holds only the in-frame ones, with some missing. The table shows nearly 90,000 clones, with under 85% occurring only once. Which antigens these TCRs recognize remains unknown. This specimen was unstimulated CD8+ T cells sorted from spleen or lymph node cells, taken before intestinal transplant. These receptors all stem from a human donor who received an intestinal transplant.

This chain joins TRBV28 and TRBJ1-2, with TRBD1 as a possible D gene (6 bases). Germline V CDR1 and CDR2: MDHEN, SYDVKM. Trimming stripped 7 bases from V and 4 bases from J, with 16 bases between. The CDR3 runs to 14 residues. This CDR3 is CASTHTGLGYGYTF. The CDR3 coding sequence is TGTGCCAGCACCCACACAGGGTTGGGCTATGGCTACACCTTC.

This clone showed up just a few times. The genes are TRBV9 and TRBJ2-7; D may be TRBD2 (7 bases). The CDR3 sequence is 14 residues long. Germline lookup yields CDR1 SGDLS and CDR2 YYNGEE. V was clipped by 0 bases and J by 4 bases, with 11 bases between them. This chain's CDR3 is CASSVEGEGYEQYF. The CDR3 DNA follows: TGTGCCAGCAGCGTAGAGGGGGAGGGTTACGAGCAGTACTTC.

This clone was detected once. This sequence joins TRBV6-1 and TRBJ2-7; 7 nucleotides line up with TRBD1. Germline V gene sequence: CDR1 MNHNS, CDR2 SASEGT. This CDR3 is built from 14 residues. Losses at the gene ends were 2 bases for V and 2 bases for J; bases not matched to a gene: 3. In nucleotides, the CDR3 is TGTGCCAGCAGTGAACAGGGGGACGCCTACGAGCAGTACTTC. Translation gives CASSEQGDAYEQYF.

The chain couples TRBV19 to TRBJ1-1, with a possible D match to TRBD1 (5 bases). The CDR3 length is 16 residues. Between the trimmed V and J ends, which lost 8 bases and 1 base, there was a span of 20 bases. Germline loops: CDR1 LNHDA, CDR2 SQIVND (reference sequence). The CDR3 here is CASSLTLPGANTEAFF. CDR3 in DNA: TGTGCCAGTTCACTCACACTTCCCGGGGCGAACACTGAAGCTTTCTTT.

The chain uses TRBV25-1 and TRBJ2-1; D call uncertain. The CDR3 is made up of 15 amino acids. Germline V gene sequence: CDR1 MGHDK, CDR2 SYGVNS. V shed 0 bases and J shed 8 bases, with 14 bases lying between them. CDR3 sequence reads: CASSEYFSVVDEQFF. CDR3 nucleotides: TGTGCCAGCAGTGAATACTTCTCCGTTGTAGATGAGCAGTTCTTC.

J is TRBJ2-7 and V is TRBV11-2, with 7 bases aligning to TRBD2. The CDR3 consists of 11 residues. Per germline, CDR1 SGHAT and CDR2 FQNNGV. The V segment lost 4 bases and the J segment 6 bases; nucleotides outside the gene matches: 0. The CDR3 loop is CASSWTSEQYF. The CDR3 DNA reads TGTGCCAGCAGCTGGACTAGCGAGCAGTACTTC.

The rearrangement links TRBV5-4 to TRBJ2-3; TRBD1 matches 9 bases. V trimming: 0 bases; J trimming: 6 bases; junction bases outside the gene matches: 2. The CDR3 is 14 residues long. CDR1 and CDR2 from the germline V gene are SGHNT and YYREEE (reference sequence). CDR3 sequence reads: CASSLGQGGDTQYF. Here the CDR3 DNA reads TGTGCCAGCAGCTTGGGACAGGGGGGTGATACGCAGTATTTT.

The V gene is TRBV10-3, the J gene TRBJ2-7; D gene ambiguous. Trimming removed 4 bases from V and 1 base from J, with 8 bases in between. Germline assignment: CDR1 ENHRY and CDR2 SYGVKD. The CDR3 is 13 residues long. Here the CDR3 reads CAISADLSYEQYF. The CDR3, as DNA: TGTGCCATCAGTGCAGACCTTTCCTACGAGCAGTACTTC.

This clone was found once. The rearrangement links TRBV18 to TRBJ2-3; no firm D call. The CDR3 covers 14 residues. CDR1 is KGHSH and CDR2 is LQKENI in the germline V gene. V lost 2 bases, J lost 0 bases, and 6 bases lay in between. The CDR3 here is CASSPGFSTDTQYF. The CDR3 DNA reads as TGTGCCAGCTCACCAGGGTTCAGCACAGATACGCAGTATTTT.

This clone was found a few times. CDR3 sequence reads: CASSEPDLAGLYEQYF. For the CDR3, the DNA is TGCGCCAGCAGTGAGCCAGATTTAGCGGGATTATACGAGCAGTACTTC. This rearrangement joins TRBV10-2 to TRBJ2-7, with TRBD2 identical over 8 bases. This CDR3 is built from 16 residues. CDR1 and CDR2 (germline): WSHSY, SAAADI. J was trimmed by 4 bases and V by 2 bases; bases with no gene match: 10.

V gene TRBV21-1 combines with J gene TRBJ2-5. TRBV21-1 is designated a pseudogene. This CDR3 spans 16 amino acids. Here the CDR3 DNA reads TGTGCCAGCACGGGGATGGCGGACACCATTCAAGAGACCCAGTACTTC. Translating it yields CASTGMADTIQETQYF.

This chain uses TRBV5-1 with TRBJ2-7, with D uncertain. CDR1 and CDR2 (germline): SGHRS, YFSETQ. This CDR3 is built from 16 residues. V lost 0 bases to trimming and J lost 3 bases, with 16 bases between them. The CDR3 region is CASSLGFGGVLYEQYF. CDR3 bases: TGCGCCAGCAGCTTGGGGTTTGGTGGGGTCCTCTACGAGCAGTACTTC.

There are a few counts of this clone. CDR3 in amino acids: CASSLGASQRAQYF. CDR3 in DNA: TGTGCCAGCAGCTTGGGGGCCTCACAACGGGCCCAGTACTTC. The chain links TRBV5-6 to TRBJ2-5, with D unclear. Germline loops: CDR1 SGHDT, CDR2 YYEEEE. The germline V and J ends were trimmed by 0 bases and 9 bases, with 15 bases remaining between them. This CDR3 spans 14 amino acids.

J is TRBJ1-6 and V is TRBV9, with TRBD1 matching 7 bases. Germline CDR1 is SGDLS and CDR2 is YYNGEE. The CDR3 has 14 residues. The ends lost 2 bases at V and 9 bases at J; junction bases unmatched: 5. CDR3 loop: CASSVGDSFSPLHF. The CDR3 DNA sequence: TGTGCCAGCAGCGTTGGGGACAGCTTTTCACCCCTCCACTTT.